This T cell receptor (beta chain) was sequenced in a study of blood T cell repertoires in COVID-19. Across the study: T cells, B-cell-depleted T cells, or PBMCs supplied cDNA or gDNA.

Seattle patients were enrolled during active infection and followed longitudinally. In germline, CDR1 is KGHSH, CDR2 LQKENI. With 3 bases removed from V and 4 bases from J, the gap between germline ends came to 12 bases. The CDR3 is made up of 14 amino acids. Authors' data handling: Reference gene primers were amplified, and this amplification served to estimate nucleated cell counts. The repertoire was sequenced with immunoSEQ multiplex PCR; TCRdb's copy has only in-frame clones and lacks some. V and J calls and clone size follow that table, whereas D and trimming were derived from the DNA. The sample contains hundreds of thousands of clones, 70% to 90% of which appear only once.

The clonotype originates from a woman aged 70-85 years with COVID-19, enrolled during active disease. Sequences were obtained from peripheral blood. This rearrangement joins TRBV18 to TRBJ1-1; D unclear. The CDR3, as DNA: TGTGCCAGCTCACCGAGGGAGCGGTTCACTGAAGCTTTCTTT. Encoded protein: CASSPRERFTEAFF.